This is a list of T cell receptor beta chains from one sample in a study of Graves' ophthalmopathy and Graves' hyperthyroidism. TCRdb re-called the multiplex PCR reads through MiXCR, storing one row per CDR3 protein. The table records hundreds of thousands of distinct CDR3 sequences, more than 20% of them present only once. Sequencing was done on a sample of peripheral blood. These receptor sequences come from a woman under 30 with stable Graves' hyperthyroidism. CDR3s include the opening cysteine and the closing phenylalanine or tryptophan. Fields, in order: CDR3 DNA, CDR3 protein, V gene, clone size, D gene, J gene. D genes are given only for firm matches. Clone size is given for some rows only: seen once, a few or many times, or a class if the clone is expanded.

TGTGCCAGCAGCCTTCGAGGGGGGACAGCTAACTATGGCTACACCTTC	CASSLRGGTANYGYTF	TRBV7-2	many	TRBD1	TRBJ1-2
TGTGCCAGCAGGGGACCCGGCGGGGAGCAGTACTTC	CASRGPGGEQYF	TRBV13	many	.	TRBJ2-7
TGTGCCAGCAGCCCTCTTTATTTGCGGGAGACCCAGTACTTC	CASSPLYLRETQYF	TRBV27	many	.	TRBJ2-5
TGTGCCACCAGTGAAGCAGTAGGGGAGACCCAGTACTTC	CATSEAVGETQYF	TRBV24-1	many	.	TRBJ2-5
TGCGCCAGCAGCCAAGAGAGGGAGGAGGTTAGCAATCAGCCCCAGCATTTT	CASSQEREEVSNQPQHF	TRBV4-1	many	.	TRBJ1-5
TGTGCCAGTAGTTCCTCTCCAGCCTCCTACGAGCAGTACTTC	CASSSSPASYEQYF	TRBV19	many	.	TRBJ2-7
TGTGCCAGCAGTTCCCAGGAGACCAAAAACATTAAGTACTTC	CASSSQETKNIKYF	TRBV12-3/TRBV12-4	many	.	TRBJ2-4
TGTGCCAGCAGCTTTAGTTCCGGCCCGGCCTACGAGCAGTACTTC	CASSFSSGPAYEQYF	TRBV11-1	.	.	TRBJ2-7
TGTGCCAGTAGTATGAGGGCCCGGGGGCAGCCCCAGCATTTT	CASSMRARGQPQHF	TRBV19	many	.	TRBJ1-5
TGTGCCAGCAGTTTACTGGACAGGGGACAGGGGTATGGCTACACCTTC	CASSLLDRGQGYGYTF	TRBV28	.	TRBD1	TRBJ1-2
TGTGCCAGCAGTTCCTCGACAGTTACCGGCGGCTACACCTTC	CASSSSTVTGGYTF	TRBV6-5	.	.	TRBJ1-2
TGTGCCAGCAGCTTAGGCGGGAGGGCCGGGGAGACCCAGTACTTC	CASSLGGRAGETQYF	TRBV7-3	many	TRBD2	TRBJ2-5
TGTGCCAGCAGCTTGTTAGGCGCAGAGACCCAGTACTTC	CASSLLGAETQYF	TRBV11-2	many	.	TRBJ2-5
TGTGCCAGCAGCCAATTCCGGGGACACCGAAACACCATATATTTT	CASSQFRGHRNTIYF	TRBV14	many	.	TRBJ1-3
TGTGCCAGCGGACAAACCGGGACGACAGACGAGCAGTACTTC	CASGQTGTTDEQYF	TRBV6-1	.	.	TRBJ2-7
TGCGCCAGCAGTGAGTCGGGGGGCAACTATGGCTACACCTTC	CASSESGGNYGYTF	TRBV10-2	many	.	TRBJ1-2
TGCGCCAGCAGACCGAGGGGGAGGAATTCACCCCTCCACTTT	CASRPRGRNSPLHF	TRBV4-1	few	.	TRBJ1-6
TGTGCCAGCGGACAGGTTTACGAGCAGTACTTC	CASGQVYEQYF	TRBV6-2/TRBV6-3	.	TRBD1	TRBJ2-7
TGTGCCAGCAGTTACCAAGGACGGACCACAGATACGCAGTATTTT	CASSYQGRTTDTQYF	TRBV6-5	many	.	TRBJ2-3
TGTGCCAGCAGCTTAGTCGGGGGGACAGCACAAGAGACCCAGTACTTC	CASSLVGGTAQETQYF	TRBV7-9	many	.	TRBJ2-5
TGTGCCAGCAGCTTAGCGCGTTGGGGCGGGACTAGCGGGCTGGAGACCCAGTACTTC	CASSLARWGGTSGLETQYF	TRBV7-8	once	TRBD2	TRBJ2-5
TGTGCCAGCAGTGTTGTAGAGTTTAACTATGGCTACACCTTC	CASSVVEFNYGYTF	TRBV25-1	many	.	TRBJ1-2
TGTGCCAGCAGCTTAAGGGGGGCTGAAGAGACCCAGTACTTC	CASSLRGAEETQYF	TRBV7-3	many	.	TRBJ2-5
TGTGCCAGCAGTTTCGGACAGGGACGGGAGCAGTACTTC	CASSFGQGREQYF	TRBV12-3/TRBV12-4	few	TRBD1	TRBJ2-7
TGTGCCAGCAGTTACTCCCGTGGGTCAGAGACCCAGTACTTC	CASSYSRGSETQYF	TRBV6-5	many	.	TRBJ2-5
TGTGCCACCAGCAGAGATCGAGGGGGCGACTATGGCTACACCTTC	CATSRDRGGDYGYTF	TRBV15	.	TRBD1	TRBJ1-2
TGTGCCAGCAGTTTAGCAATTACCGGGACTAACACTGAAGCTTTCTTT	CASSLAITGTNTEAFF	TRBV12-3/TRBV12-4	many	.	TRBJ1-1
TGTGCCAGCAGCCCGTACGCCGAGCAGTACTTC	CASSPYAEQYF	TRBV7-2	many	.	TRBJ2-7
TGTGCCAGCAGTTTATCGATCAACGAGCAGTACTTC	CASSLSINEQYF	TRBV27	.	.	TRBJ2-7
TGTGCCACCAGGTTTATGACTAGCGGGAGTTCCACCTACGAGCAGTACTTC	CATRFMTSGSSTYEQYF	TRBV25-1	many	TRBD2	TRBJ2-7
TGCGCCAGCAGCCAAGATAGGGGGCGAGCTTTCTTT	CASSQDRGRAFF	TRBV4-1	many	TRBD1	TRBJ1-1
TGTGCCATCAGTGAGTCGAGCCAGCTCCAAGAGACCCAGTACTTC	CAISESSQLQETQYF	TRBV10-3	.	.	TRBJ2-5
TGCGCCAGCAGCTTGCTGGGTAGCGGGAGGCCGGACCAAGAGACCCAGTACTTC	CASSLLGSGRPDQETQYF	TRBV5-1	many	TRBD2	TRBJ2-5
TGTGCCAGCAGCTTGGTGTCTAGTTCCGCCTACGAGCAGTACTTC	CASSLVSSSAYEQYF	TRBV7-2	many	.	TRBJ2-7
TGTGCCAGCAGCTTAATCGGGGGGGCGGAGTACGAGCAGTACTTC	CASSLIGGAEYEQYF	TRBV7-3	many	TRBD2	TRBJ2-7
TGTGCCAGCAGTTTCGGACAGGGCGGCTCCTACGAGCAGTACTTC	CASSFGQGGSYEQYF	TRBV12-3/TRBV12-4	.	TRBD1	TRBJ2-7
TGTGCCAGCAGTTTAGCGGAGAGGGCCTACGAGCAGTACTTC	CASSLAERAYEQYF	TRBV12-3/TRBV12-4	many	.	TRBJ2-7
TGTGCCAGCAGTCGGCGGACAGGGGGCGCGGGGCCCTATAATCAGCCCCAGCATTTT	CASSRRTGGAGPYNQPQHF	TRBV6-2/TRBV6-3	.	TRBD1	TRBJ1-5
TGCGCCAGCAGCCAAGATTTGCTTACCTACGAGCAGTACTTC	CASSQDLLTYEQYF	TRBV4-3	many	.	TRBJ2-7
TGCAGTGCTGTAGGAGGGGCGAAAGAGACCCAGTACTTC	CSAVGGAKETQYF	TRBV20-1	few	.	TRBJ2-5
TGTGCCAGCAGTTATGGAAGCTCTGGAAACACCATATATTTT	CASSYGSSGNTIYF	TRBV6-5	.	.	TRBJ1-3
TGTGCCAGCAGCCGCCACCCGGGACTAGCCGCTAACACCGGGGAGCTGTTTTTT	CASSRHPGLAANTGELFF	TRBV12-3/TRBV12-4	many	TRBD2	TRBJ2-2
TGTGCCAGCAGTTTTAGGGGTGAAAACATTCAGTACTTC	CASSFRGENIQYF	TRBV12-3/TRBV12-4	few	.	TRBJ2-4
TGTGCCAGCATCACCGGGGGGGGGACGAAGTCCCACGAGCAGTACTTC	CASITGGGTKSHEQYF	TRBV9	.	TRBD2	TRBJ2-7
TGTGCCAGCTCAAAGGACAGGGGTTGGGAGCAGTACTTC	CASSKDRGWEQYF	TRBV18	many	TRBD1	TRBJ2-7
TGTGCCAGCAGAGGACAGGGAAGAGGGTTACTTGAAGCTTTCTTT	CASRGQGRGLLEAFF	TRBV12-3/TRBV12-4	.	TRBD1	TRBJ1-1
TGTGCCGGCGCCGGGACAGGGATCTACGAGCAGTACTTC	CAGAGTGIYEQYF	TRBV7-9	.	TRBD1	TRBJ2-7
TGTGCCAGCACCGAGGGGACTAGCGCGTACCAAGAGACCCAGTACTTC	CASTEGTSAYQETQYF	TRBV28	many	TRBD2	TRBJ2-5
TGCGCCAGCAGCTTGGAACGGGGAACTGAAGCTTTCTTT	CASSLERGTEAFF	TRBV5-1	many	.	TRBJ1-1
TGCAGTGCTAGGGACCGGGACAGCAACAATCAGCCCCAGCATTTT	CSARDRDSNNQPQHF	TRBV20-1	many	TRBD1	TRBJ1-5
TGTGCCAGCAGTTACTCCTGGTGGGGGGACCAAGCTTTCTTT	CASSYSWWGDQAFF	TRBV6-5	many	.	TRBJ1-1
TGTGCCAGCAGTTGGACTAGCTCCGGGACTAGCGGGACCTACGAGCAGTACTTC	CASSWTSSGTSGTYEQYF	TRBV6-2/TRBV6-3	once	TRBD2	TRBJ2-7
TGTGCCAGCAGTGTAGGTAATCAGCCCCAGCATTTT	CASSVGNQPQHF	TRBV12-3/TRBV12-4	many	.	TRBJ1-5